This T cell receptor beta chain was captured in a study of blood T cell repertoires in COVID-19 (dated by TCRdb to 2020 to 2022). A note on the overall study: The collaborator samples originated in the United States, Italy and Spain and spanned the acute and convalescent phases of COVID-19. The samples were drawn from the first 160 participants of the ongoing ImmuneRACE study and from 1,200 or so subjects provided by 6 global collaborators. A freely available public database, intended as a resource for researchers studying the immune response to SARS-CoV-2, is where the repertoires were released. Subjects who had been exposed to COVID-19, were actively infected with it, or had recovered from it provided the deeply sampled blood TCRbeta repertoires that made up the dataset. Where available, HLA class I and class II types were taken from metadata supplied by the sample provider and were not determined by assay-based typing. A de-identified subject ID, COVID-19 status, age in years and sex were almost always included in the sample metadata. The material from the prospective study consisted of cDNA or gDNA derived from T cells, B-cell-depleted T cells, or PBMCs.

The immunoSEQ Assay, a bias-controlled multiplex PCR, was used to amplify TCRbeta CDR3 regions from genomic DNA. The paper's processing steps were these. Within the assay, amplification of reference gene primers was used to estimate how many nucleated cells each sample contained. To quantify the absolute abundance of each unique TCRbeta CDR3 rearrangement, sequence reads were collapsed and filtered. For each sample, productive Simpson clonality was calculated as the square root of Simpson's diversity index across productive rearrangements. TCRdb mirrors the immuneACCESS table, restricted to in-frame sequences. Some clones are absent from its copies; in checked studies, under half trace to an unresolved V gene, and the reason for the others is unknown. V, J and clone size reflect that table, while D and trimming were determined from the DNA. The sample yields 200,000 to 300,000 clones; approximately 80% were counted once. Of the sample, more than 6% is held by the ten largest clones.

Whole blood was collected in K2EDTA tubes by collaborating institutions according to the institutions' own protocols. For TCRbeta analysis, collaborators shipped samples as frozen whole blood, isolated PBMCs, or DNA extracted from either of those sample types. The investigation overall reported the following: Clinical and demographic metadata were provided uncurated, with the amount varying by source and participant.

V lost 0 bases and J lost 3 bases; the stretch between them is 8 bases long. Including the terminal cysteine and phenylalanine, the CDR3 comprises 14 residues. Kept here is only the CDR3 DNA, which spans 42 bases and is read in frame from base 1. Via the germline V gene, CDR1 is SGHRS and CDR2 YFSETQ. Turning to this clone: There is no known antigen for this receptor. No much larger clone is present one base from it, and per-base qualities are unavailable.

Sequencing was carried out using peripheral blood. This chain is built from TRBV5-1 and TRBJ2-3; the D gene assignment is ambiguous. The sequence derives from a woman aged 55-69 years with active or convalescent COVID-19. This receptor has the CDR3 CASSLGSSTDTQYF. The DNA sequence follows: TGCGCCAGCAGCTTGGGTAGCTCGACAGATACGCAGTATTTT.